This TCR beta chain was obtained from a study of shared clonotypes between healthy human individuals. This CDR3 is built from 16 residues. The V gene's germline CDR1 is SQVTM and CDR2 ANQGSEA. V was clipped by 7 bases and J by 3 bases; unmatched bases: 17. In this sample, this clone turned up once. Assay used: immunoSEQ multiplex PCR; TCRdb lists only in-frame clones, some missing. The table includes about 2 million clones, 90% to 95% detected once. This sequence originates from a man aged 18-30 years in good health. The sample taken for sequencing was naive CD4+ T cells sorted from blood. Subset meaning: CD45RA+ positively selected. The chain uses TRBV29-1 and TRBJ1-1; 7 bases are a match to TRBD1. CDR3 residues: CSAGEGQDYWDTEAFF. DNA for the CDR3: TGCAGCGCTGGAGAAGGACAGGACTATTGGGACACTGAAGCTTTCTTT.